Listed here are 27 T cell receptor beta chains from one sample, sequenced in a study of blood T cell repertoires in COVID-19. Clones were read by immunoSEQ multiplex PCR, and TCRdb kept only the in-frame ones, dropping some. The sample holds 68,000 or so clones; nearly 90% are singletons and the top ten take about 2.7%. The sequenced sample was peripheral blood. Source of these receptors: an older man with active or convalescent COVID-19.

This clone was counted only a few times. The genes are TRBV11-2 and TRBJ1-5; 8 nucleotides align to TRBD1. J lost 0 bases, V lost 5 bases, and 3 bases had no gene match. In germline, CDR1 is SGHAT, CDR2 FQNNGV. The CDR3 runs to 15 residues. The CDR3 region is CASSVDRGSNQPQHF. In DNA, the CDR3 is TGTGCCAGCAGCGTCGACAGGGGTAGCAATCAGCCCCAGCATTTT.

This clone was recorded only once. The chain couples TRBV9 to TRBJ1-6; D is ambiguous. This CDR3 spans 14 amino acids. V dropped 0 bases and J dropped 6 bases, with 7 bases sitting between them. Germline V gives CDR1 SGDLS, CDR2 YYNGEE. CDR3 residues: CASSVGESNSPLHF. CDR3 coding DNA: TGTGCCAGCAGCGTAGGGGAGTCTAATTCACCCCTCCACTTT.

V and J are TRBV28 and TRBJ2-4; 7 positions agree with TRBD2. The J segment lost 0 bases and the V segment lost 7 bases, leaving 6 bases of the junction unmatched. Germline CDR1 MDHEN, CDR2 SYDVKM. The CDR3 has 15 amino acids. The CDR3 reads CASTGGGLAKNIQYF. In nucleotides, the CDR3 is TGTGCCAGCACGGGGGGTGGACTAGCCAAAAACATTCAGTACTTC.

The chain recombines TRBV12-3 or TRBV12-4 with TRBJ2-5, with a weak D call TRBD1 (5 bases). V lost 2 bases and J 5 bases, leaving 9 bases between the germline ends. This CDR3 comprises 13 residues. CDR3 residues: CASSLSGIETQYF. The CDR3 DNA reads TGTGCCAGCAGTTTATCAGGGATCGAGACCCAGTACTTC.

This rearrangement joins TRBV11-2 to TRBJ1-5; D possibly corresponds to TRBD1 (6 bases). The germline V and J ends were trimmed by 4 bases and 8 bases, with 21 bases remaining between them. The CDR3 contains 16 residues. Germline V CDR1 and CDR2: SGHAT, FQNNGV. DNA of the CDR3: TGTGCCAGCAGCTCGTCGTTAGGAAGGACAGCTAAGCCCCAGCATTTT. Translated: CASSSSLGRTAKPQHF.

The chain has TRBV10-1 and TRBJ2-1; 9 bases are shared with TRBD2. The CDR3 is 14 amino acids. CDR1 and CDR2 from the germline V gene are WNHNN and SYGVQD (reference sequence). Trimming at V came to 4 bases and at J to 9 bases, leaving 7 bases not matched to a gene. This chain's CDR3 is CASSGRAGGVEQFF. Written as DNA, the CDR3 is TGCGCCAGCAGTGGACGGGCGGGAGGGGTTGAGCAGTTCTTC.

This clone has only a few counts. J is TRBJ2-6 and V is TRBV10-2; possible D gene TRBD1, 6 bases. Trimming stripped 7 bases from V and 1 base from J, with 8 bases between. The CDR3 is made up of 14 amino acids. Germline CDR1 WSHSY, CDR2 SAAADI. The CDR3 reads CASNTGSGANVLTF. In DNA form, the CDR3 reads TGCGCCAGCAATACAGGGTCTGGGGCCAACGTCCTGACTTTC.

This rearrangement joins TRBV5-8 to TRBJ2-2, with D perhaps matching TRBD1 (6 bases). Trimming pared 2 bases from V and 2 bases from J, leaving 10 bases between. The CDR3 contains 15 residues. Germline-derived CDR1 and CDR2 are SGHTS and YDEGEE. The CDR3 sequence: CASSFHRANTGELFF. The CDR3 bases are TGTGCCAGCAGCTTTCACAGGGCCAACACCGGGGAGCTGTTTTTT.

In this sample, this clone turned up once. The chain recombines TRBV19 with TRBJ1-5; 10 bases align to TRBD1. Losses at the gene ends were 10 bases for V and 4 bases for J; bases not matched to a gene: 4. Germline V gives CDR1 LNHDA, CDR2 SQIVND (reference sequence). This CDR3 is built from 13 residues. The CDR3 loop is CATRQGANQPQHF. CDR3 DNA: TGTGCCACTCGACAGGGGGCGAATCAGCCCCAGCATTTT.

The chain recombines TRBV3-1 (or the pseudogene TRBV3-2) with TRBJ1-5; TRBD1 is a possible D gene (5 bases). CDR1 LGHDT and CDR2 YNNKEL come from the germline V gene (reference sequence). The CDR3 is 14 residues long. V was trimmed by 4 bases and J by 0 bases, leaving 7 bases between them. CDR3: CASSLRDSNQPQHF. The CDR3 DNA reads TGTGCCAGCAGCCTCAGGGATAGCAATCAGCCCCAGCATTTT.

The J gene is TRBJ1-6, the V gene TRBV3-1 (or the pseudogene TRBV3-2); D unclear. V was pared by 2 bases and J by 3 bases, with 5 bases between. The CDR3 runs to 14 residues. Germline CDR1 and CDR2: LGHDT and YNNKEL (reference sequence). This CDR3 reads CASSQTDYNSPLHF. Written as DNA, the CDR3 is TGTGCCAGCAGCCAAACAGACTATAATTCACCCCTCCACTTT.

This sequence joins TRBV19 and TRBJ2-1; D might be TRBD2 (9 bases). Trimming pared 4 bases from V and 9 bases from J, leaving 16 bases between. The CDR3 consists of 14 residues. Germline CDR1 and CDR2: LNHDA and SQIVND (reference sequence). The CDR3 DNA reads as TGTGCCAGTAGTACAGGGGGCGGGAGGGTTGAGCAGTTCTTC. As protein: CASSTGGGRVEQFF.

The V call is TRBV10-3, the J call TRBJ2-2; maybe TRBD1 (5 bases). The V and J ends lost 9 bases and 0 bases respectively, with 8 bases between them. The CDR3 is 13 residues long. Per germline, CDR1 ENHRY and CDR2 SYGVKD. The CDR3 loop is CAITGANTGELFF. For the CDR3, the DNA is TGTGCCATTACAGGCGCGAACACCGGGGAGCTGTTTTTT.

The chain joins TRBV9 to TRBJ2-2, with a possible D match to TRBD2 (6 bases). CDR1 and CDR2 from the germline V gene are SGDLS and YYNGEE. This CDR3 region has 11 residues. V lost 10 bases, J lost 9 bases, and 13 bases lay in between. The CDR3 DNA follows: TGTGCCCCCTCGGGGGACCGGGAGCTGTTTTTT. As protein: CAPSGDRELFF.

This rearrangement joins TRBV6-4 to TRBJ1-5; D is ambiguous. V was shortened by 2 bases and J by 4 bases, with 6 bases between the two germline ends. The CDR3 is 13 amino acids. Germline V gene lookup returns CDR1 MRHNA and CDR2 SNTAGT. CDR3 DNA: TGTGCCAGCAGTGACGGGCGAAATCAGCCCCAGCATTTT. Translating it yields CASSDGRNQPQHF.

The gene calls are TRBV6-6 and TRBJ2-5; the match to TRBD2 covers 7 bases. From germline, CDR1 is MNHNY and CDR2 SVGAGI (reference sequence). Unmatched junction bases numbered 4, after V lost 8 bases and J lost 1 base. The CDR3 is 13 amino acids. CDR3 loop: CASGRGFQETQYF. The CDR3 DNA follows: TGTGCCAGCGGGAGGGGATTCCAAGAGACCCAGTACTTC.

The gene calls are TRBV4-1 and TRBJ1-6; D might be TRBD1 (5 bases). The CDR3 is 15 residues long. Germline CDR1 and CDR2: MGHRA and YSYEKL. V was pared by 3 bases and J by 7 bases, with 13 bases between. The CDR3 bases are TGCGCCAGCAGCCACCTCGGACAAGAAAATTCACCCCTCCACTTT. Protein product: CASSHLGQENSPLHF.

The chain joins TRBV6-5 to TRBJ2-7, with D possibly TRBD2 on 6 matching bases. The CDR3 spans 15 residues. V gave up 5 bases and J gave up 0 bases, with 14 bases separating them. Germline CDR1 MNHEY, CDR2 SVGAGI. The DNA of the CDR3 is TGTGCCAGCAGTCCCCAGGGAGGCCCCTCCTACGAGCAGTACTTC. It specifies CASSPQGGPSYEQYF.

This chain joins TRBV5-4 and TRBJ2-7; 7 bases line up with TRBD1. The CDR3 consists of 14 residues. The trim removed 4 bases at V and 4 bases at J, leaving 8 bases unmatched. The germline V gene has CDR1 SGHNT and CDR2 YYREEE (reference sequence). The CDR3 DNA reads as TGTGCCAGCAGCCCGGGACAGAGCCCATACGAGCAGTACTTC. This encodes CASSPGQSPYEQYF.

The CDR3 DNA reads TGTGCCAGCAAGGAGACAGTCAAAAACATTCAGTACTTC. It encodes CASKETVKNIQYF. The chain recombines TRBV27 with TRBJ2-4; a weak D match, TRBD1 (5 bases). Trimming removed 7 bases from V and 3 bases from J, with 10 bases in between. This CDR3 has 13 residues. Germline CDR1 and CDR2: MNHEY and SMNVEV (reference sequence).

The CDR3 sequence is CASSDLLAGSHEQYF. The CDR3, as DNA: TGTGCCAGCAGTGATCTTCTAGCGGGAAGCCACGAGCAGTACTTC. J is TRBJ2-7 and V is TRBV25-1; 9 nucleotides agree with TRBD2. Losses at the gene ends were 3 bases for V and 5 bases for J; bases not matched to a gene: 8. This CDR3 has 15 residues. Germline CDR1 and CDR2: MGHDK and SYGVNS.

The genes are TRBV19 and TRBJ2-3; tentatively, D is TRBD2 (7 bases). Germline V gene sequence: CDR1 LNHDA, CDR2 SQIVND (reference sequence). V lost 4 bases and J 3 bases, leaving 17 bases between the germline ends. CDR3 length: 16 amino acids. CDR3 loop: CASSTQGGRGTDTQYF. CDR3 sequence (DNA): TGTGCCAGTAGTACACAGGGCGGGAGAGGGACAGATACGCAGTATTTT.

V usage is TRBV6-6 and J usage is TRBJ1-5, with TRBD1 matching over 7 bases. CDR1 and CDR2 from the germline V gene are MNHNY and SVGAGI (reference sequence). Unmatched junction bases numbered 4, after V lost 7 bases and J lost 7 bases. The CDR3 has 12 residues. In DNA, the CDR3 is TGTGCCAGCAACAGGGGTGGCCAGCCCCAGCATTTT. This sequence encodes CASNRGGQPQHF.

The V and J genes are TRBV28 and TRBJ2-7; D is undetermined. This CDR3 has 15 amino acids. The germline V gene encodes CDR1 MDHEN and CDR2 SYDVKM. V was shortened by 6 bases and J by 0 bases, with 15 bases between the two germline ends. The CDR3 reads CASSRHAASSYEQYF. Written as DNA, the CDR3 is TGTGCCAGCAGCCGGCACGCGGCTAGCTCCTACGAGCAGTACTTC.

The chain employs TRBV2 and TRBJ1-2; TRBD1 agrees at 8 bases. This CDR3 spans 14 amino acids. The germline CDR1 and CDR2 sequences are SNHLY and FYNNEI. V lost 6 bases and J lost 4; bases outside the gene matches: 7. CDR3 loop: CASSQQGESYGYTF. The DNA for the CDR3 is TGTGCCAGCAGCCAACAGGGGGAAAGCTATGGCTACACCTTC.

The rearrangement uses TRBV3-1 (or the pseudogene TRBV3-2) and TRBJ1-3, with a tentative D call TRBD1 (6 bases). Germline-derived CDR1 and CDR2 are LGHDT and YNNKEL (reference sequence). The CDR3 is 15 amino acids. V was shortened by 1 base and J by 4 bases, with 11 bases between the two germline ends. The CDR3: CASSQGTVHGNTIYF. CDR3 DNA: TGTGCCAGCAGCCAAGGGACAGTGCACGGAAACACCATATATTTT.

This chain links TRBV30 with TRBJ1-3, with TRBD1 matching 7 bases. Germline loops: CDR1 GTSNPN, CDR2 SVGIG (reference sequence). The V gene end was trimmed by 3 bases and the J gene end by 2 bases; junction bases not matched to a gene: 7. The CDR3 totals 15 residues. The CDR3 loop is CAWRDTGVTGNTIYF. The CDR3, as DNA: TGTGCCTGGAGAGACACAGGGGTTACTGGAAACACCATATATTTT.